This record covers a single T cell receptor (beta chain). What it binds is not known. Trimming cost V 5 bases and J 5 bases; bases outside gene matches: 7. The CDR3 spans 15 residues. Per the germline V gene, CDR1 is SGHTA and CDR2 is FQGNSA. Donation came from healthy Caucasian individuals in Russia who were aged 6 to 90. Total RNA was isolated from each sample in quantities of at least 5 micrograms. These data come from a study of blood T cells in healthy people across ages. For the second PCR, which ran for about 6 to 11 cycles, a sample-barcoded 5' primer and a J-beta primer mix were used. A 12-random-nucleotide template-switch adaptor tagged each cDNA molecule. TCRdb independently ran MiXCR on the 5' RACE reads; one entry per CDR3 protein. This sample carries about 780,000 distinct CDR3 sequences, less than 60% of them seen once, and the ten largest clones take around 18%. Whole-study results and caveats: Nothing was known about donor CMV status, and this possibly confounded expanded clonotype changes.

The sequencing sample was made of blood. The receptor comes from an older man in good health. The chain recombines TRBV7-2 with TRBJ2-1; 9 bases are shared with TRBD1. In DNA, the CDR3 is TGTGCCAGCAGCGCGCGGGACAGGGTGAACAATGAGCAGTTCTTC. This sequence encodes CASSARDRVNNEQFF.